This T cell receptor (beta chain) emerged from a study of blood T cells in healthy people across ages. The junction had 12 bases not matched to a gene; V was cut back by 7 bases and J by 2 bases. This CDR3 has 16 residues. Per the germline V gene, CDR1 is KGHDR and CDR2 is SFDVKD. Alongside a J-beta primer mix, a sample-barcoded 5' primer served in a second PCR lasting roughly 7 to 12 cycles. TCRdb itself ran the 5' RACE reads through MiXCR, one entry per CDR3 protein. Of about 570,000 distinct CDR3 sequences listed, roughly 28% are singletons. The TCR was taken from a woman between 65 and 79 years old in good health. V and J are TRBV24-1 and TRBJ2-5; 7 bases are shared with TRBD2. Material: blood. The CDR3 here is CATRSRRDYHQETQYF. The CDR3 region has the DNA TGTGCCACCAGGTCCCGGAGGGACTACCATCAAGAGACCCAGTACTTC.